This T cell receptor (beta chain) was sequenced in a study of T-cell memory formation after mild COVID-19 (dated by TCRdb to the early 2020s). For the study in its entirety: TCR sequence clusters from the two donors were found to be largely donor specific. Two young, previously healthy adult volunteers, one female and one male, were included in the cohort. In a couple of donors, T-cell clones that expanded and contracted after mild COVID-19 were followed by sequencing TCRalpha and TCRbeta repertoires longitudinally. General findings and caveats noted by the study authors: Some responding clones were detected in pre-infection memory, suggesting pre-existing cross-reactive memory T cells joined the SARS-CoV-2 response. Only a couple of mild cases were covered in the study, and larger cohorts including severe cases with pre-infection samples were considered necessary. SARS-CoV-2 specificity of the second-wave clones peaking on day 37 was not confirmed. Clones that contracted from day 15 to 85 showed balanced CD4/CD8 phenotypes, whereas a second wave of clones that expanded from day 15 to 37 leaned towards CD4+. Contracting CD4+ clones were found mainly in CM and EM memory subsets, while CD8+ clones were enriched in EMRA.

Ficoll-Paque density gradient centrifugation was used to isolate PBMCs. Its CDR3 holds 17 amino acids, cysteine through phenylalanine. The sequence is cut down to CDR3 DNA, 51 bases in frame from base 1. Deletion took 5 bases off V and 4 bases off J, with a span of 22 bases between the germline ends. Taken from the germline V gene (reference sequence), the CDR1 and CDR2 loops are PRHDT and FYEKMQ. Sequencing took place on an Illumina NovaSeq 6000. cDNA libraries for TCRalpha and TCRbeta were prepared by 5'RACE using constant-segment primers, with sample barcodes and unique molecular identifiers added. RNA was extracted from every sample with Trizol reagent. Amplification of the libraries took two PCR steps, and the second step added a second sample barcode plus Illumina TruSeq adapters. Libraries were sequenced on an Illumina NovaSeq with 2 x 150 bp paired-end reads. Per the authors' processing: Reads were demultiplexed and collapsed into UMI-guided consensus sequences with migec v1.2.7. Using mixcr v2.1.11, the UMI consensuses were aligned to TRA and TRB V and J templates and assembled into clonotypes. A clonotype was counted as expanded or contracted only when both edgeR and NoisET called the clonotype significant, with the noise models trained on biological replicates. For edgeR calls, the thresholds were a false discovery rate-adjusted p below 0.01 and a log2 fold-change of 1. As an exploratory analysis of dynamics, PCA with hierarchical clustering was applied to max-normalized trajectories of the 1000 most abundant clonotypes. The CD4 or CD8 phenotype of responding clones was assigned using the separately sequenced CD4+ and CD8+ repertoires. TCRdb trimmed public reads at Q25 via fastp, called clones via MiXCR and kept in-frame beta chains. CDR3 protein duplicates are merged, each entry listing the most common genes and DNA. These V and J calls are TCRdb output, not the study's own analysis. This sample holds roughly 48,000 distinct CDR3 sequences; around a quarter were observed only once. Just under 45% of the sample is taken by the ten largest.

Remarks on this clonotype: Its antigen remains undetermined. No per-base quality is available; no much larger clone lies one base away.

The clonotype comes from a man between 18 and 29 years old who had mild COVID-19 (a few samples of this study predate the infection). The sample titles of this study are shuffled in the database, so cell type and time point are left out; the donor was told from shared clones. Recombination connected TRBV13 to TRBJ2-3, with TRBD1 tentatively as D gene (6 bases match). Sequenced sample: PBMCs or a T cell subset sorted from them (not recorded which). The CDR3 protein: CASSTLQGKGYADTQYF. The sequence in DNA is TGTGCCAGCAGCACCCTGCAGGGGAAAGGTTACGCAGATACGCAGTATTTT.